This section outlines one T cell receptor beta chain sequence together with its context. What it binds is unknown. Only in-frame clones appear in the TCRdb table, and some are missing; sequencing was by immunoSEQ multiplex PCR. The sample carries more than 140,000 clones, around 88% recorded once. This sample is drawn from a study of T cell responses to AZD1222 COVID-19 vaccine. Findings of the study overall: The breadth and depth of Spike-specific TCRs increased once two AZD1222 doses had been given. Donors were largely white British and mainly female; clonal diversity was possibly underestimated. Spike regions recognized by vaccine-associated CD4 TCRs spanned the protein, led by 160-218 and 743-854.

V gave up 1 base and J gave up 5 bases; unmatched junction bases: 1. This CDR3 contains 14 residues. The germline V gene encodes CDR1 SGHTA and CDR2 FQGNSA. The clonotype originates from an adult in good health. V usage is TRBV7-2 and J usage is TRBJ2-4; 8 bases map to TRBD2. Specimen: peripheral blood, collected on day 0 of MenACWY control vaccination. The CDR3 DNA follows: TGTGCCAGCAGCTTAGACGGGGGGGAAAACATTCAGTACTTC. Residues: CASSLDGGENIQYF.